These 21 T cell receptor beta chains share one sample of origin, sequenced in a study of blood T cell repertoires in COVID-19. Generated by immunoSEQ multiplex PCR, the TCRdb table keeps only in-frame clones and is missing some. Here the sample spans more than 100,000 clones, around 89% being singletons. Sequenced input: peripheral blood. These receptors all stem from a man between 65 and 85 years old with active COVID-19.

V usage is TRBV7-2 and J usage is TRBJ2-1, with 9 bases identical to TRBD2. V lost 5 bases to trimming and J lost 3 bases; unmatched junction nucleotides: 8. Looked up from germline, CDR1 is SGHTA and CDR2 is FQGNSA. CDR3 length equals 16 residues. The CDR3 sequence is CASSIRSGRNYNEQFF. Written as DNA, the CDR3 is TGTGCCAGCAGCATACGAAGCGGGAGGAACTACAATGAGCAGTTCTTC.

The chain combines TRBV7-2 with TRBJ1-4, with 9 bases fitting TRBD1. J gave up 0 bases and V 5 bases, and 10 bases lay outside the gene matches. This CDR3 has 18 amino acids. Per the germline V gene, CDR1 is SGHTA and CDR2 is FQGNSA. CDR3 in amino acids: CASSPGTGRVATNEKLFF. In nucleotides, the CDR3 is TGTGCCAGCAGCCCAGGGACAGGGAGGGTGGCAACTAATGAAAAACTGTTTTTT.

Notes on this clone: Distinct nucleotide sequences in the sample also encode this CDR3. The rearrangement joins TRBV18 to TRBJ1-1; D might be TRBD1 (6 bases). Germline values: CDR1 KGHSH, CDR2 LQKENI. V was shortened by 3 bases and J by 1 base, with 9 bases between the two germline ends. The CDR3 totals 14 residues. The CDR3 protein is CASSPLDRNTEAFF. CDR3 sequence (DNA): TGTGCCAGCTCACCCCTGGACAGGAACACTGAAGCTTTCTTT.

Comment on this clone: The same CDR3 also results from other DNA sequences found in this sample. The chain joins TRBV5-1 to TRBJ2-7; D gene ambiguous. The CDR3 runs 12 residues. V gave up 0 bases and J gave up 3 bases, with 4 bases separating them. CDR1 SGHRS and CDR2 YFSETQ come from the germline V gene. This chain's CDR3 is CASSLGGYEQYF. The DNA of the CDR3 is TGCGCCAGCAGCTTGGGAGGCTACGAGCAGTACTTC.

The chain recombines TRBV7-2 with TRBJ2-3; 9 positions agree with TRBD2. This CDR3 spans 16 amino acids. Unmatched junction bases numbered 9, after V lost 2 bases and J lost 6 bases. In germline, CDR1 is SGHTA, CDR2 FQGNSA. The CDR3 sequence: CASSLRLGGGEDTQYF. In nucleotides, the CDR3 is TGTGCCAGCAGCTTAAGGCTAGGCGGGGGGGAGGATACGCAGTATTTT.

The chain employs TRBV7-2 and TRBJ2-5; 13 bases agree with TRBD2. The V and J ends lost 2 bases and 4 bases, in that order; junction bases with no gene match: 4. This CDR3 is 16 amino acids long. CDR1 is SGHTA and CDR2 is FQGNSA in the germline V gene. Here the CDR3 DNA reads TGTGCCAGCAGCTTACTTGGACTAGCGGGAGTAGAGACCCAGTACTTC. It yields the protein CASSLLGLAGVETQYF.

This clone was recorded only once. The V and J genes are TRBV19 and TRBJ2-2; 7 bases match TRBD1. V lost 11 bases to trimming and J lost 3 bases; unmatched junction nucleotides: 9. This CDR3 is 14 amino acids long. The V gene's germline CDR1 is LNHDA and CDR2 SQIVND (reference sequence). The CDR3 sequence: CASSRQGYTGELFF. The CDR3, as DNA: TGTGCCTCCTCAAGACAGGGTTACACCGGGGAGCTGTTTTTT.

The CDR3, as DNA: TGTGCCAGCCGGCCGGCCGGGACAGGGGGTAATTCACCCCTCCACTTT. This codes for CASRPAGTGGNSPLHF. This sequence joins TRBV28 and TRBJ1-6; TRBD1 matches at 11 bases. With V trimmed by 8 bases and J by 6 bases, 9 bases remained unmatched. CDR3 size: 16 residues. Per the germline V gene, CDR1 is MDHEN and CDR2 is SYDVKM.

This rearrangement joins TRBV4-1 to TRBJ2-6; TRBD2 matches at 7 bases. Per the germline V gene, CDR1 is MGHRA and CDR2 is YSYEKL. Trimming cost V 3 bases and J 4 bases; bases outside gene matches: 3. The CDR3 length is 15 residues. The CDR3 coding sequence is TGCGCCAGCAGCCAGCGGGGGTTGGGGGCCAACGTCCTGACTTTC. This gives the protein CASSQRGLGANVLTF.

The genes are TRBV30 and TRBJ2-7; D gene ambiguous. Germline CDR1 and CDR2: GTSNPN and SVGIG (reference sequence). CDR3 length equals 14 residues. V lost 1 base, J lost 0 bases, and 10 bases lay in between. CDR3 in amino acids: CAWSDTRGSYEQYF. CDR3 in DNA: TGTGCCTGGAGTGATACGCGCGGCTCCTACGAGCAGTACTTC.

CDR3 bases: TGTGCCAGCACCTCAGGGATGGCGGACAATGAGCAGTTCTTC. Translating it yields CASTSGMADNEQFF. This chain joins TRBV28 and TRBJ2-1, with TRBD1 as a possible D gene (5 bases). Germline CDR1 is MDHEN and CDR2 is SYDVKM. V dropped 7 bases and J dropped 5 bases, with 15 bases sitting between them. The CDR3 extends over 14 amino acids.

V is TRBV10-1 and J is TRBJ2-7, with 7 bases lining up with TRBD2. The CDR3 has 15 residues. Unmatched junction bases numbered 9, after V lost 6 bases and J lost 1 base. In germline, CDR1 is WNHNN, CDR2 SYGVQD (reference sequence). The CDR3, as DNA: TGCGCCAGCAGCCCATCGCGGGAGATTTCCTACGAGCAGTACTTC. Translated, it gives CASSPSREISYEQYF.

The CDR3 nucleotides read TGCGCCAGCAGTTCGGACAGGCCTAACTATGGCTACACCTTC. Encoded protein: CASSSDRPNYGYTF. This chain uses TRBV10-1 with TRBJ1-2; 7 bases are shared with TRBD1. The CDR3 loop spans 14 amino acids. J gave up 0 bases and V 5 bases, and 3 bases lay outside the gene matches. Germline loops: CDR1 WNHNN, CDR2 SYGVQD (reference sequence).

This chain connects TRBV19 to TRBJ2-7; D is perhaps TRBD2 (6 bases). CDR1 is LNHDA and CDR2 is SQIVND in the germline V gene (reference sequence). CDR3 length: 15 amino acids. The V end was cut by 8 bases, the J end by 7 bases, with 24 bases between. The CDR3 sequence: CASGYGGGTFLEQYF. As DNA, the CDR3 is TGTGCCAGTGGTTATGGAGGCGGGACCTTTTTGGAGCAGTACTTC.

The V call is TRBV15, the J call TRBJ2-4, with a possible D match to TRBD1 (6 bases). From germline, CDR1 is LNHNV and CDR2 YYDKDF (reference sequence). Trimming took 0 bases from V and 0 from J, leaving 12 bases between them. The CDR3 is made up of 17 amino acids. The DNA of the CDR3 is TGTGCCACCAGCAGAGATGAATGGGGGCTAGCCAAAAACATTCAGTACTTC. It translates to CATSRDEWGLAKNIQYF.

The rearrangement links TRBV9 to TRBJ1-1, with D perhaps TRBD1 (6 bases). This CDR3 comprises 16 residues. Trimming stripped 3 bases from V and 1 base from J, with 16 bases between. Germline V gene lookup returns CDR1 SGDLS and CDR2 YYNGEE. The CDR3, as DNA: TGTGCCAGCAGCGCGGTGGCAGGGGCTGGGAACACTGAAGCTTTCTTT. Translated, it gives CASSAVAGAGNTEAFF. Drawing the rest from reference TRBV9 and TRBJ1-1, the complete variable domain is DSGVTQTPKHLITATGQRVTLRCSPRSGDLSVYWYQQSLDQGLQFLIQYYNGEERAKGNILERFSAQQFPDLHSELNLSSLELGDSALYFCASSAVAGAGNTEAFFGQGTRLTVV.

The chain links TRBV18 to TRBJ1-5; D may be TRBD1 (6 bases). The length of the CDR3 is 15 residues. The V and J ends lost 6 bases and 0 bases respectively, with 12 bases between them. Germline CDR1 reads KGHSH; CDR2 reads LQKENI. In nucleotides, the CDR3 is TGTGCCAGCTCCCTGGGACACTCTAGCAATCAGCCCCAGCATTTT. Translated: CASSLGHSSNQPQHF.

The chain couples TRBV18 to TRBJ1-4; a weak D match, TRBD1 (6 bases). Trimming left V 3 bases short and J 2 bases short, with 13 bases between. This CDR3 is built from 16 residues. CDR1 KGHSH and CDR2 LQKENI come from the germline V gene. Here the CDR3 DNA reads TGTGCCAGCTCACCCGACAGGAAGACTACTAATGAAAAACTGTTTTTT. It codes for CASSPDRKTTNEKLFF.

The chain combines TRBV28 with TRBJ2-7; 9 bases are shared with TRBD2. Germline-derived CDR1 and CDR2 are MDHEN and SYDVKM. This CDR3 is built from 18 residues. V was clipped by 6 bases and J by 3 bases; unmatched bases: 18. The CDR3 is CASSFTLRLAGSDYEQYF. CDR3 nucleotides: TGTGCCAGCAGCTTCACCCTTCGTCTAGCGGGGAGCGACTACGAGCAGTACTTC.

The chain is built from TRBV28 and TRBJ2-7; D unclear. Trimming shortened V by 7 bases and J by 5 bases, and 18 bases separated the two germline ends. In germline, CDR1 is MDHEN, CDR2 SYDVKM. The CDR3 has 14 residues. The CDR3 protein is CASISRFPYNEQYF. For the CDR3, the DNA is TGTGCCAGCATTTCCCGGTTTCCCTATAACGAGCAGTACTTC.

In nucleotides, the CDR3 is TGTGCCAGCAGTTCCATGATAGCGACACACTACAATGAGCAGTTCTTC. This codes for CASSSMIATHYNEQFF. This chain uses TRBV28 with TRBJ2-1; TRBD2 is a possible D gene (5 bases). There are 16 residues in the CDR3. V shed 4 bases and J shed 3 bases, with 16 bases lying between them. Germline-derived CDR1 and CDR2 are MDHEN and SYDVKM.